A selection of T cell receptor beta chains follows, all from one sample in a study of cytomegalovirus exposure and HLA in healthy donors. Profiled with immunoSEQ multiplex PCR; TCRdb holds only in-frame clones, not every one. The data include roughly 120,000 clones; the top ten clones carry under 2.5%. The source material was PBMCs. Every receptor here comes from a man in his forties in good health and CMV-seronegative. CDR3s include the opening cysteine and the closing phenylalanine or tryptophan. A D gene is named only where the DNA matches it firmly.

v_call	d_call	j_call	cdr3_nt	cdr3_aa
TRBV6-1	-	TRBJ2-2	TGTGCCAGCAGTGCCAAGAACACCGGGGAGCTGTTTTTT	CASSAKNTGELFF
TRBV18	TRBD1	TRBJ2-7	TGTGCCAGCTCACCTGAAGCGGGACAGGGATCCTACGAGCAGTACTTC	CASSPEAGQGSYEQYF
TRBV5-4	TRBD1	TRBJ1-1	TGTGCCAGCAGTCATCCCGGGACAGCTAACACTGAAGCTTTCTTT	CASSHPGTANTEAFF
TRBV6-1	TRBD1	TRBJ1-2	TGTGCCAGCAGTGAAATGGAGGGGGCCCCTGGCTACACCTTC	CASSEMEGAPGYTF
TRBV27	TRBD2	TRBJ2-5	TGTGCCAGCAGTCATCTAGCGGGAGGGGGGGAGGAGACCCAGTACTTC	CASSHLAGGGEETQYF
TRBV2	TRBD1	TRBJ2-1	TGTGCCAGCAAGGTGGACAGGGGGCTTCTGAGTAATGAGCAGTTCTTC	CASKVDRGLLSNEQFF
TRBV7-2	-	TRBJ2-1	TGTGCCAGCAGCCCCGAGGCTAGCGCCTACAATGAGCAGTTCTTC	CASSPEASAYNEQFF
TRBV5-1	-	TRBJ2-5	TGCGCCAGCAGCTTGATCAGCGGTCTCCCCCAAGAGACCCAGTACTTC	CASSLISGLPQETQYF
TRBV7-2	TRBD2	TRBJ2-7	TGTGCCACCAACGGGGGTAGCGGGGTTTACGAGCAGTACTTC	CATNGGSGVYEQYF
TRBV2	TRBD1	TRBJ2-4	TGTGCCAGCAGTGAAGGTGGGACAGACCAGTACTTC	CASSEGGTDQYF
TRBV19	-	TRBJ2-1	TGTGCCAGTAGCCCCACGGGCGTTGGAGGGAATGAGCAGTTCTTC	CASSPTGVGGNEQFF
TRBV28	TRBD1	TRBJ1-4	TGTGCCAGCTCCGGGACAGTCGAGGTGGGACTGTTTTTT	CASSGTVEVGLFF
TRBV11-2	TRBD1	TRBJ1-3	TGTGCCAGCAGCTTAACGGGACAGGGGATGTGGGGAAACACCATATATTTT	CASSLTGQGMWGNTIYF
TRBV7-2	TRBD1	TRBJ2-7	TGTGCCAGCAGCTCAGCCGGGACAGGTTACTACGAGCAGTACTTC	CASSSAGTGYYEQYF
TRBV5-1	-	TRBJ2-7	TGCGCCAGCAGCTCGTTAGCGGACTCCTACGAGCAGTACTTC	CASSSLADSYEQYF
TRBV29-1	-	TRBJ2-5	TGCAGCGTTGCGGGGGGAGGGGGGCAAGAGACCCAGTACTTC	CSVAGGGGQETQYF
TRBV11-3	TRBD1	TRBJ1-1	TGTGCCAGCAGCTTGGGACAGCCGAACACTGAAGCTTTCTTT	CASSLGQPNTEAFF
TRBV30	TRBD1	TRBJ2-7	TGTGCCTGGAGTACGGGACAGGGCTACGAGCAGTACTTC	CAWSTGQGYEQYF
TRBV4-1	-	TRBJ2-7	TGCGCCAGCAGCCAAGATATGGGGCTAGCGTTCTCCTACGAGCAGTACTTC	CASSQDMGLAFSYEQYF
TRBV29-1	TRBD2	TRBJ2-7	TGCAGCGTTGAACCAGTAGCGGGAGGACCCTACGAGCAGTACTTC	CSVEPVAGGPYEQYF
TRBV30	TRBD1	TRBJ1-4	TGTGCCGGAACAGGGGCCGACGAAAAACTGTTTTTT	CAGTGADEKLFF
TRBV27	TRBD1	TRBJ2-2	TGTGCCAGCAGTTGGGGACAGGGAGTTGTCGGGGAGCTGTTTTTT	CASSWGQGVVGELFF
TRBV6-5	-	TRBJ1-3	TGTGCCAGCAGTTCCGACGGGAACACCATATATTTT	CASSSDGNTIYF
TRBV27	TRBD1	TRBJ2-7	TGTGCCAGCAGTTTATTCGGACAGGCGCCCTACGAGCAGTACTTC	CASSLFGQAPYEQYF
TRBV5-1	-	TRBJ1-4	TGCGCCAGCCGACCCGGGGCAACTAATGAAAAACTGTTTTTT	CASRPGATNEKLFF
TRBV29-1	TRBD1	TRBJ2-1	TGCATAGTGAGGACAGGGCTCTACAATGAGCAGTTCTTC	CIVRTGLYNEQFF
TRBV6-5	TRBD1	TRBJ2-2	TGTGCCAGCTCAAGGGACAGGGCAACCGGGGAGCTGTTTTTT	CASSRDRATGELFF
TRBV5-1	-	TRBJ2-7	TGCGCCAGCAGCTCGGAGGGAACAGGGGGGGTTGTCGAGCAGTACTTC	CASSSEGTGGVVEQYF
TRBV29-1	TRBD2	TRBJ2-7	TGCAGCGTTGACCCCAGCGGGAGAAGAGACGAGCAGTACTTC	CSVDPSGRRDEQYF
TRBV7-2	TRBD1	TRBJ1-5	TGTGCCAGCAGCTTAGTTCGGGCAGGGGGCCATCAGCCCCAGCATTTT	CASSLVRAGGHQPQHF
TRBV5-1	-	TRBJ2-7	TGCGCCAGCAGCTTCGGAGGTTCGAGCTCCTACGAGCAGTACTTC	CASSFGGSSSYEQYF
TRBV5-1	TRBD1	TRBJ1-4	TGCGCCAGCAGCTTGAACAGGGGGCACGAAAAACTGTTTTTT	CASSLNRGHEKLFF
TRBV5-1	-	TRBJ1-4	TGCGCCAGCAGCGGAGGGACTAATGAAAAACTGTTTTTT	CASSGGTNEKLFF
TRBV19	-	TRBJ2-1	TGTGCCAGTAGTATGAGCGGAGGATACAATGAGCAGTTCTTC	CASSMSGGYNEQFF
TRBV6-5	TRBD1	TRBJ2-4	TGTGCCAGCAGTTGGACAGGGGGCGAAGGCATTCAGTACTTC	CASSWTGGEGIQYF
TRBV27	TRBD1	TRBJ1-3	TGTGCCAGCAGCCCTAAGGCCGCACGACAGGGGCAGACTGGAAACACCATATATTTT	CASSPKAARQGQTGNTIYF
TRBV4-3	TRBD2	TRBJ2-3	TGCGCCAGCAGTTTAACAGCGGGAGGAGGAGATACGCAGTATTTT	CASSLTAGGGDTQYF
TRBV25-1	-	TRBJ2-7	TGTGCCAGCAGTGAATGGGGGCCGAACCCCTACGAGCAGTACTTC	CASSEWGPNPYEQYF
TRBV11-2	TRBD2	TRBJ2-3	TGTGCCAGCAGCCCGACTAGCGGGGCAGATACGCAGTATTTT	CASSPTSGADTQYF
TRBV5-1	TRBD1	TRBJ1-3	TGCGCCAGCAGCGGGGGGACAGAGACTAGAAACACCATATATTTT	CASSGGTETRNTIYF
TRBV6-1	-	TRBJ1-2	TGTGCCAGCAGTGAAGCGCATCAGAACAGGAACTATGGCTACACCTTC	CASSEAHQNRNYGYTF
TRBV5-1	TRBD2	TRBJ2-7	TGCGCCAGCAGCTACAGCGGGGGCTACGAGCAGTACTTC	CASSYSGGYEQYF